A selection of T cell receptor beta chains follows, all from one sample in a study of blood T cells in healthy people across ages. TCRdb independently ran MiXCR on the 5' RACE reads; one entry per CDR3 protein. Found here are more than 800,000 distinct CDR3 sequences, under 35% of them singletons; the top ten hold around 16%. The sample was blood. Receptors originate from a woman aged 80 or over in good health. Both conserved end residues are part of each CDR3. The order of the fields is D gene, V gene, J gene, clone size, CDR3 DNA, CDR3 protein. D genes are given only for firm matches. Clone size is stated in some rows and not others, as once, few, many or a class when expanded.

D: .; V: TRBV5-1; J: TRBJ2-1; size: many; DNA: TGCGCCAGCAGCGTCGAGGGCAGGGGATCCTACAATGAGCAGTTCTTC; CDR3: CASSVEGRGSYNEQFF
D: TRBD2; V: TRBV7-2; J: TRBJ2-3; size: many; DNA: TGTGCCAGCAGCCCTGTGGGGGGGATGGGGACAGATACGCAGTATTTT; CDR3: CASSPVGGMGTDTQYF
D: .; V: TRBV2; J: TRBJ1-2; size: .; DNA: TGTGCCAGCAGTGTTCGGGTTTTGACAGCCAATGGCTACACCTTC; CDR3: CASSVRVLTANGYTF
D: TRBD2; V: TRBV6-6; J: TRBJ2-1; size: many; DNA: TGTGCCAGCAGTTACGACGCGGGACTAGATAATGAGCAGTTCTTC; CDR3: CASSYDAGLDNEQFF
D: .; V: TRBV20-1; J: TRBJ1-1; size: .; DNA: TGCAGTGCTAGGAAATCGGACAGCCTCAACACTGAAGCTTTCTTT; CDR3: CSARKSDSLNTEAFF
D: .; V: TRBV7-9; J: TRBJ2-3; size: .; DNA: TGTGCCAGCAGCTTAGGGGAATCTGGCACAGATACGCAGTATTTT; CDR3: CASSLGESGTDTQYF
D: TRBD1; V: TRBV2; J: TRBJ2-1; size: many; DNA: TGTGCCAGCATCTTGCCCGGGACAGCCGTCTATGAGCAGTTCTTC; CDR3: CASILPGTAVYEQFF
D: TRBD1; V: TRBV7-2; J: TRBJ2-1; size: medium-sized; DNA: TGTGCCAGCAGTACATACCAGGGGTCCGGGACAGATTCCAATGAGCAGTTCTTC; CDR3: CASSTYQGSGTDSNEQFF
D: TRBD1; V: TRBV6-4; J: TRBJ2-7; size: few; DNA: TGTGCCATCACAAATCCCAAATCGACTCGAACGACAGGGCATTCTCTCTACGAGCAGTACTTC; CDR3: CAITNPKSTRTTGHSLYEQYF
D: TRBD2; V: TRBV7-2; J: TRBJ2-3; size: many; DNA: TGTGCCAGCAGCTCAAGACGGGGGGGCACTGGTACGCAGTATTTT; CDR3: CASSSRRGGTGTQYF
D: .; V: TRBV27; J: TRBJ2-3; size: many; DNA: TGTGCCAGCAGTTTATCCAGGGAGTTGTATTTT; CDR3: CASSLSRELYF
D: .; V: TRBV9; J: TRBJ2-5; size: .; DNA: TGTGCCAGCAGCGTGGACTGGGAGGAGACTCAGTACTTC; CDR3: CASSVDWEETQYF
D: .; V: TRBV7-2; J: TRBJ2-1; size: many; DNA: TGTGCCAGCACCGCGGGGGCTAGCGGATACAATGAGCAGTTCTTC; CDR3: CASTAGASGYNEQFF
D: TRBD2; V: TRBV20-1; J: TRBJ2-1; size: many; DNA: TGCAGTGCTAGAGCCGGGACTAGCTACAATGAGCAGTTCTTC; CDR3: CSARAGTSYNEQFF
D: TRBD1; V: TRBV18; J: TRBJ2-4; size: few; DNA: TGTGCCAGCTCACCATTGGGGACAGGGGCTCTGGGCGAGCAGGACTTC; CDR3: CASSPLGTGALGEQDF
D: TRBD1; V: TRBV24-1; J: TRBJ2-1; size: many; DNA: TGTGCCACCAGTGGAACCGGGACAGGGAAGGGTGAGCAGTTCTTC; CDR3: CATSGTGTGKGEQFF
D: .; V: TRBV5-1; J: TRBJ1-3; size: .; DNA: TGCGCCAGCAGCTCTTTGGACAGTTGGGCTTGGTCTGGAAACACCATATATTTT; CDR3: CASSSLDSWAWSGNTIYF
D: .; V: TRBV6-1; J: TRBJ2-7; size: .; DNA: TGTGCCAGCCTCGGTGCTGACAGACTAACCTACGAGCAGTACTTC; CDR3: CASLGADRLTYEQYF
D: .; V: TRBV7-2; J: TRBJ2-1; size: .; DNA: TGTGCCAGCAGCGAAGCCCAAGGGCCCAATGAGCAGTTCTTC; CDR3: CASSEAQGPNEQFF
D: TRBD1; V: TRBV20-1; J: TRBJ1-2; size: many; DNA: TGCAGTGCTAGATTCTGGGGGGACAGGGGGCAGGATGGCTACACCTTC; CDR3: CSARFWGDRGQDGYTF
D: TRBD1; V: TRBV6-2/TRBV6-3; J: TRBJ1-2; size: many; DNA: TGTGCCAGCAGTTACTCGGGGGACAGCTATGGCTACACCTTC; CDR3: CASSYSGDSYGYTF
D: TRBD1; V: TRBV6-5; J: TRBJ2-1; size: many; DNA: TGTGCCAGCAGCCGCCCACGTCAGGGGGCCTACAATGAGCAGTTCTTC; CDR3: CASSRPRQGAYNEQFF
D: .; V: TRBV21-1; J: TRBJ2-3; size: many; DNA: TGTGCCAGCAGCCTCCGGGACACCCCTTTCACAGATACGCAGTATTTT; CDR3: CASSLRDTPFTDTQYF
D: TRBD1; V: TRBV6-1; J: TRBJ1-2; size: many; DNA: TGTGCCAGCAGTGGGGACAGGGGGCGCCTTCAGGGCTATGGCTACACCTTC; CDR3: CASSGDRGRLQGYGYTF
D: .; V: TRBV9; J: TRBJ2-7; size: few; DNA: TGTGCCGGCAGCGTAGGGGACGGACTGTCCCACGAGCAGTACTTC; CDR3: CAGSVGDGLSHEQYF